What follows describes a single T cell receptor beta chain. This specimen belongs to a study of cytomegalovirus exposure and HLA in healthy donors. The PCR was carried out with 60 Vbeta primers and 13 Jbeta primers. Using immunoSEQ multiplex PCR, the repertoire was profiled, and TCRdb retains in-frame clones only, with some absent. The sample yields roughly 150,000 clones, approximately 72% seen once. The germline V and J ends were trimmed by 2 bases and 5 bases, with 4 bases remaining between them. This CDR3 has 11 amino acids. The V gene's germline CDR1 is KGHSH and CDR2 LQKENI. Sequenced material: PBMCs. The TCR originated in a female donor in good health and CMV-seronegative. The genes are TRBV18 and TRBJ2-7; D uncertain. This CDR3 reads CASSPGDEQYF. CDR3 DNA: TGTGCCAGCTCACCAGGAGACGAGCAGTACTTC.